This TCR beta chain originates from a study of blood T cell repertoires in COVID-19. Background on the study: T cells, B-cell-depleted T cells, or PBMCs supplied cDNA or gDNA.

The protocol was immunoSEQ multiplex PCR, while the TCRdb copy is restricted to in-frame clones and leaves out a portion. The data contain fewer than 250,000 clones, 86% of them singletons. Seattle cases were enrolled at active infection and followed longitudinally. The sample comprised peripheral blood. This TCR was sampled from a woman at least 80 years old with COVID-19, enrolled during active disease.

The CDR3 spells CASSAGTRSTEAFF. The CDR3 nucleotides are TGTGCCAGTAGCGCCGGGACACGGAGCACTGAAGCTTTCTTT. The chain is built from TRBV19 and TRBJ1-1; D is possibly TRBD1 (6 bases). Germline CDR1 and CDR2: LNHDA and SQIVND (reference sequence). The CDR3 extends over 14 amino acids. Trimming removed 6 bases from V and 4 bases from J, with 15 bases in between.